These 32 T cell receptor beta chains came from one sample sequenced in a study of blood T cell repertoires in COVID-19. Libraries were prepared by immunoSEQ multiplex PCR; TCRdb keeps only in-frame clonotypes and omits some of them. The sample yields about 200,000 clones, approximately 86% seen once. The specimen was PBMCs or T cells enriched from blood (not recorded which). The receptors were sampled from a woman between 40 and 50 years old in a cohort exposed to, infected with or recovered from COVID-19 (not recorded which).

The chain has TRBV2 and TRBJ2-5, with a tentative D call TRBD1 (7 bases). The V end lost 1 base, the J end lost 7 bases, and 13 bases lay between the germline ends. In germline, CDR1 is SNHLY, CDR2 FYNNEI. The CDR3 loop spans 14 amino acids. The CDR3, as DNA: TGTGCCAGCAGTGAAGGCCGACAGGGAGGGACCCAGTACTTC. Amino acid sequence: CASSEGRQGGTQYF.

The chain recombines TRBV19 with TRBJ2-5; D unresolved. V shed 0 bases and J shed 2 bases, with 7 bases lying between them. CDR3 size: 14 residues. Germline V lookup: CDR1 LNHDA, CDR2 SQIVND (reference sequence). The CDR3 coding sequence is TGTGCCAGTAGTATAGACAGGCTTCAAGAGACCCAGTACTTC. Its translation is CASSIDRLQETQYF.

This clone was recorded a few times. The chain couples TRBV28 to TRBJ1-2; no clear D gene. V was shortened by 3 bases and J by 3 bases, with 8 bases between the two germline ends. Germline V gene data show CDR1 as MDHEN and CDR2 as SYDVKM. The CDR3 sequence is 13 residues long. CDR3 nucleotide sequence: TGTGCCAGCAGTTTTAGGCAGGACTATGGCTACACCTTC. Its translation is CASSFRQDYGYTF.

This sequence joins TRBV5-1 and TRBJ2-2; no definite D call. CDR3 length: 14 residues. Per germline, CDR1 SGHRS and CDR2 YFSETQ. Between the trimmed V and J ends, which lost 4 bases and 3 bases, there was a span of 10 bases. This chain's CDR3 is CASSPDSYTGELFF. CDR3 bases: TGCGCCAGCAGCCCAGACTCTTACACCGGGGAGCTGTTTTTT.

The chain carries TRBV30 and TRBJ2-1, with a tentative D call TRBD2 (5 bases). Germline V gene sequence: CDR1 GTSNPN, CDR2 SVGIG (reference sequence). CDR3 length: 15 residues. Trimming took off 0 bases at V and 4 bases at J, with 13 bases between the two ends. The CDR3 here is CAWSVTASSYNEQFF. The CDR3 bases are TGTGCCTGGAGTGTAACAGCTAGCAGTTACAATGAGCAGTTCTTC.

CDR3 loop: CASSPRGLFF. The CDR3 DNA is TGTGCCAGCAGCCCCCGAGGACTGTTTTTT. V and J are TRBV7-2 and TRBJ1-4; D not certain. V was shortened by 5 bases and J by 13 bases, with 8 bases between the two germline ends. Per germline, CDR1 SGHTA and CDR2 FQGNSA. The CDR3 is 10 residues long. Variable domain in full (rest from reference TRBV7-2 and TRBJ1-4): GAGVSQSPSNKVTEKGKDVELRCDPISGHTALYWYRQSLGQGLEFLIYFQGNSAPDKSGLPSDRFSAERTGGSVSTLTIQRTQQEDSAVYLCASSPRGLFFGSGTQLSVL.

The V call is TRBV7-9, the J call TRBJ1-6; tentatively, D is TRBD1 (6 bases). Germline V gene sequence: CDR1 SEHNR, CDR2 FQNEAQ (reference sequence). This CDR3 is 16 amino acids long. Deletions cut 5 bases from V and 8 bases from J, with 19 bases between. The CDR3 here is CASSLLWGRGDSPLHF. CDR3 sequence (DNA): TGTGCCAGCAGCCTCCTCTGGGGCAGGGGTGATTCACCCCTCCACTTT.

CDR3: CAWTTGWGNQPQHF. CDR3 DNA sequence: TGTGCCTGGACAACAGGGTGGGGCAATCAGCCCCAGCATTTT. The chain uses TRBV30 and TRBJ1-5; tentatively, D is TRBD1 (6 bases). Trimming shortened V by 4 bases and J by 2 bases, and 12 bases separated the two germline ends. Germline lookup yields CDR1 GTSNPN and CDR2 SVGIG (reference sequence). This CDR3 is 14 amino acids long.

The chain combines TRBV14 with TRBJ1-1, with D possibly TRBD1 on 5 matching bases. From germline, CDR1 is SGHDN and CDR2 FVKESK. V gave up 8 bases and J gave up 0 bases, with 10 bases separating them. The CDR3 loop spans 13 amino acids. In DNA form, the CDR3 reads TGTGCCAGCGTACAGGTTCTGAACACTGAAGCTTTCTTT. Amino acid sequence: CASVQVLNTEAFF.

V usage is TRBV5-6 and J usage is TRBJ1-2; D might be TRBD1 (6 bases). This CDR3 spans 13 amino acids. V lost 2 bases to trimming and J lost 8 bases, with 13 bases between them. Germline lookup yields CDR1 SGHDT and CDR2 YYEEEE. The CDR3 DNA is TGTGCCAGCAGCTTAGGCAGGGGATCAGGCTACACCTTC. Its protein product is CASSLGRGSGYTF.

This clone was recorded once. The CDR3 is CASSFGAGGRADTQYF. CDR3 DNA: TGTGCCAGCAGTTTCGGAGCGGGGGGGCGCGCAGATACGCAGTATTTT. This rearrangement joins TRBV2 to TRBJ2-3; 10 bases line up with TRBD2. CDR3 length: 16 amino acids. Looked up from germline, CDR1 is SNHLY and CDR2 is FYNNEI. With 5 bases clipped from V and 4 bases from J, the junction kept 9 bases outside the gene matches.

This clone appeared a single time. This chain connects TRBV5-1 to TRBJ1-1; D perhaps matches TRBD1 (5 bases). CDR3 size: 14 residues. Trimming took 1 base from V and 1 from J, leaving 8 bases between them. The germline CDR1 and CDR2 sequences are SGHRS and YFSETQ. CDR3 loop: CASSLMGQNTEAFF. Here the CDR3 DNA reads TGCGCCAGCAGCTTGATGGGGCAGAACACTGAAGCTTTCTTT.

The V call is TRBV7-9, the J call TRBJ1-2; D uncertain. With 2 bases removed from V and 0 bases from J, the gap between germline ends came to 13 bases. The CDR3 sequence is 16 residues long. The V gene's germline CDR1 is SEHNR and CDR2 FQNEAQ (reference sequence). This CDR3 reads CASSLNGNPSNYGYTF. The CDR3 DNA sequence: TGTGCCAGCAGCTTAAACGGTAACCCGTCTAACTATGGCTACACCTTC.

The genes are TRBV27 and TRBJ2-7, with TRBD1 identical over 8 bases. In germline, CDR1 is MNHEY, CDR2 SMNVEV (reference sequence). This CDR3 contains 15 residues. Losses at the gene ends were 2 bases for V and 3 bases for J; bases not matched to a gene: 6. This CDR3 reads CASSLAGGRFYEQYF. The CDR3 DNA follows: TGTGCCAGCAGTTTAGCAGGGGGCCGATTCTACGAGCAGTACTTC.

The rearrangement joins TRBV30 to TRBJ1-3; D not resolved. The germline V gene encodes CDR1 GTSNPN and CDR2 SVGIG (reference sequence). Trimming cost V 0 bases and J 0 bases, with 3 bases left between them. The CDR3 contains 13 residues. Here the CDR3 DNA reads TGTGCCTGGAGTGTACTCTCTGGAAACACCATATATTTT. Its protein is CAWSVLSGNTIYF.

The sample holds one count of this clone. This chain connects TRBV19 to TRBJ1-3; D ambiguous. Trimming took 0 bases from V and 0 from J, leaving 6 bases between them. The CDR3 has 15 amino acids. Germline loops: CDR1 LNHDA, CDR2 SQIVND (reference sequence). As DNA, the CDR3 is TGTGCCAGTAGTATAGAACTGAGCTCTGGAAACACCATATATTTT. Translation gives CASSIELSSGNTIYF.

The chain has TRBV19 and TRBJ2-2, with 8 bases aligning to TRBD1. CDR3 length: 16 residues. Per germline, CDR1 LNHDA and CDR2 SQIVND (reference sequence). Germline trimming cut 9 bases from V and 4 bases from J; bases unmatched to any gene: 13. The CDR3 reads CARRPQGESSTGELFF. The CDR3 DNA sequence: TGTGCCAGGAGACCACAGGGGGAATCAAGCACCGGGGAGCTGTTTTTT.

The genes are TRBV7-2 and TRBJ1-4, with 7 bases lining up with TRBD1. J gave up 7 bases and V 2 bases, and 10 bases lay outside the gene matches. CDR3 length: 16 amino acids. In germline, CDR1 is SGHTA, CDR2 FQGNSA. The CDR3 region has the DNA TGTGCCAGCAGCTTAAGACAGGGACTTTTGTCTGAAAAACTGTTTTTT. Encoded protein: CASSLRQGLLSEKLFF.

V is TRBV19 and J is TRBJ2-3; D unclear. The CDR3 has 15 amino acids. V was shortened by 3 bases and J by 2 bases, with 12 bases between the two germline ends. Germline-derived CDR1 and CDR2 are LNHDA and SQIVND (reference sequence). The CDR3: CASSIAQRLTDTQYF. DNA for the CDR3: TGTGCCAGTAGTATTGCGCAGAGACTCACAGATACGCAGTATTTT.

The rearrangement joins TRBV7-9 to TRBJ2-7, with TRBD2 matching 10 bases. J gave up 4 bases and V 3 bases, and 15 bases lay outside the gene matches. Germline-derived CDR1 and CDR2 are SEHNR and FQNEAQ (reference sequence). This CDR3 comprises 18 residues. The CDR3: CASSFRASGSSIRYEQYF. The CDR3 DNA sequence: TGTGCCAGCAGCTTCAGGGCTAGCGGGAGTAGTATTAGATACGAGCAGTACTTC.

The chain carries TRBV6-5 and TRBJ2-1; 9 bases fit TRBD1. J gave up 6 bases and V 5 bases, and 8 bases lay outside the gene matches. Germline CDR1 and CDR2: MNHEY and SVGAGI. The CDR3 runs 15 residues. CDR3 loop: CASSTHRGQRNEQFF. CDR3 nucleotide sequence: TGTGCCAGCAGTACCCACAGGGGGCAGCGCAATGAGCAGTTCTTC.

The V and J genes are TRBV28 and TRBJ2-7; TRBD1 is a possible D gene (6 bases). Trimming left V 4 bases short and J 6 bases short, with 10 bases between. The V gene's germline CDR1 is MDHEN and CDR2 SYDVKM. The CDR3 has 12 amino acids. The CDR3 spells CASSYGQPEQYF. As DNA, the CDR3 is TGTGCCAGCAGTTACGGACAGCCCGAGCAGTACTTC.

The table lists this clone with a few counts. The gene calls are TRBV2 and TRBJ2-7; TRBD1 matches 10 bases. The CDR3 consists of 13 residues. Germline V CDR1 and CDR2: SNHLY, FYNNEI. V lost 9 bases, J lost 4 bases, and 6 bases stayed unmatched. As DNA, the CDR3 is TGTGCCAGAGGTTGGGACAGGGGATACGAGCAGTACTTC. Its protein is CARGWDRGYEQYF.

This chain connects TRBV9 to TRBJ1-2; perhaps TRBD1 as D (5 bases). In germline, CDR1 is SGDLS, CDR2 YYNGEE. Deletions cut 4 bases from V and 2 bases from J, with 15 bases between. The CDR3 is 15 residues long. In DNA form, the CDR3 reads TGTGCCAGCAGCAAGAGCAGGGCCTCAAACTATGGCTACACCTTC. Protein product: CASSKSRASNYGYTF.

The chain couples TRBV6-5 to TRBJ1-1; 9 positions match TRBD1. This CDR3 comprises 15 residues. CDR1 is MNHEY, CDR2 SVGAGI, per germline. Losses at the gene ends were 4 bases for V and 6 bases for J; bases not matched to a gene: 9. This chain's CDR3 is CASSFSETGGSEAFF. In nucleotides, the CDR3 is TGTGCCAGCAGTTTCTCTGAGACAGGGGGTTCTGAAGCTTTCTTT.

The chain couples TRBV6-4 to TRBJ2-1, with D unclear. V shed 3 bases and J shed 0 bases, with 9 bases lying between them. The CDR3 has 15 amino acids. Per the germline V gene, CDR1 is MRHNA and CDR2 is SNTAGT. The CDR3 loop reads CASSEWSSSYNEQFF. Here the CDR3 DNA reads TGTGCCAGCAGTGAGTGGAGTAGCTCCTACAATGAGCAGTTCTTC.

This clone was seen repeatedly, ten times or more. The V call is TRBV19, the J call TRBJ1-5, with 10 nucleotides matching TRBD1. Germline CDR1 and CDR2: LNHDA and SQIVND (reference sequence). J was trimmed by 7 bases and V by 3 bases; bases with no gene match: 6. CDR3 size: 15 residues. The CDR3 spells CASSMRQTGGQPQHF. The CDR3 DNA sequence: TGTGCCAGTAGTATGAGGCAGACAGGGGGCCAGCCCCAGCATTTT. Full variable domain (rest looked up from reference TRBV19 and TRBJ1-5): DGGITQSPKYLFRKEGQNVTLSCEQNLNHDAMYWYRQDPGQGLRLIYYSQIVNDFQKGDIAEGYSVSREKKESFPLTVTSAQKNPTAFYLCASSMRQTGGQPQHFGDGTRLSIL.

The chain links TRBV27 to TRBJ2-1, with 15 bases matching TRBD2. With V trimmed by 4 bases and J by 2 bases, 6 bases remained unmatched. The CDR3 totals 18 residues. The germline V gene has CDR1 MNHEY and CDR2 SMNVEV (reference sequence). CDR3 amino acids: CASSSWTSGGAAYNEQFF. CDR3 bases: TGTGCCAGCAGTTCCTGGACTAGCGGGGGGGCCGCCTACAATGAGCAGTTCTTC.

The chain uses TRBV9 and TRBJ2-3; D remains ambiguous. Trimming took 4 bases from V and 6 from J, leaving 9 bases between them. The CDR3 contains 12 residues. Germline V lookup: CDR1 SGDLS, CDR2 YYNGEE. CDR3 DNA sequence: TGTGCCAGCAGCTCCGAGGAGGATACGCAGTATTTT. It codes for CASSSEEDTQYF.

The V gene is TRBV12-3 or TRBV12-4, the J gene TRBJ2-2; TRBD1 is a possible D gene (5 bases). The CDR3 has 13 residues. V lost 2 bases, J lost 6 bases, and 7 bases lay in between. The CDR3 spells CASSLWGSGELFF. The CDR3 nucleotides are TGTGCCAGCAGTTTATGGGGCTCCGGGGAGCTGTTTTTT.

In DNA form, the CDR3 reads TGTGCCAGCAGCCCTTCAGGGGGAGCTAACGCTTTCTTT. Its protein product is CASSPSGGANAFF. The chain carries TRBV5-4 and TRBJ1-1, with 7 positions matching TRBD1. The CDR3 length is 13 residues. Germline lookup yields CDR1 SGHNT and CDR2 YYREEE (reference sequence). The V and J ends lost 4 bases and 11 bases, in that order; junction bases with no gene match: 11. The full variable domain, rest sourced from reference TRBV5-4 and TRBJ1-1, is ETGVTQSPTHLIKTRGQQVTLRCSSQSGHNTVSWYQQALGQGPQFIFQYYREEENGRGNFPPRFSGLQFPNYSSELNVNALELDDSALYLCASSPSGGANAFFGQGTRLTVV.

The chain is built from TRBV7-6 and TRBJ2-7, with D unresolved. Germline CDR1 is SGHVS and CDR2 is FNYEAQ. CDR3 length: 12 residues. Trimming stripped 2 bases from V and 1 base from J, with 3 bases between. CDR3 coding DNA: TGTGCCAGCAGCTTACGGTCCTACGAGCAGTACTTC. Translated: CASSLRSYEQYF.